This T cell receptor (beta chain) was captured in a study of response to subunit inactivated influenza vaccine. TCRdb reanalysed the RT-PCR reads using MiXCR and keeps one entry per CDR3 protein. The sample yields a few hundred thousand distinct CDR3 sequences, roughly 9.8% seen once. The specimen comprised PBMCs from blood, sampled 40 to 50 days after vaccination. The sequence derives from a middle-aged man who received an inactivated influenza vaccine.

The CDR3 DNA reads as TGCAGTGCTAGAGATCAAGGCCCAAGACCAGATACGCAGTATTTT. Encoded protein: CSARDQGPRPDTQYF. The rearrangement links TRBV20-1 to TRBJ2-3; no firm D call. Germline loops: CDR1 DFQATT, CDR2 SNEGSKA (reference sequence). CDR3 length: 15 residues. V shed 0 bases and J shed 4 bases, with 14 bases lying between them.